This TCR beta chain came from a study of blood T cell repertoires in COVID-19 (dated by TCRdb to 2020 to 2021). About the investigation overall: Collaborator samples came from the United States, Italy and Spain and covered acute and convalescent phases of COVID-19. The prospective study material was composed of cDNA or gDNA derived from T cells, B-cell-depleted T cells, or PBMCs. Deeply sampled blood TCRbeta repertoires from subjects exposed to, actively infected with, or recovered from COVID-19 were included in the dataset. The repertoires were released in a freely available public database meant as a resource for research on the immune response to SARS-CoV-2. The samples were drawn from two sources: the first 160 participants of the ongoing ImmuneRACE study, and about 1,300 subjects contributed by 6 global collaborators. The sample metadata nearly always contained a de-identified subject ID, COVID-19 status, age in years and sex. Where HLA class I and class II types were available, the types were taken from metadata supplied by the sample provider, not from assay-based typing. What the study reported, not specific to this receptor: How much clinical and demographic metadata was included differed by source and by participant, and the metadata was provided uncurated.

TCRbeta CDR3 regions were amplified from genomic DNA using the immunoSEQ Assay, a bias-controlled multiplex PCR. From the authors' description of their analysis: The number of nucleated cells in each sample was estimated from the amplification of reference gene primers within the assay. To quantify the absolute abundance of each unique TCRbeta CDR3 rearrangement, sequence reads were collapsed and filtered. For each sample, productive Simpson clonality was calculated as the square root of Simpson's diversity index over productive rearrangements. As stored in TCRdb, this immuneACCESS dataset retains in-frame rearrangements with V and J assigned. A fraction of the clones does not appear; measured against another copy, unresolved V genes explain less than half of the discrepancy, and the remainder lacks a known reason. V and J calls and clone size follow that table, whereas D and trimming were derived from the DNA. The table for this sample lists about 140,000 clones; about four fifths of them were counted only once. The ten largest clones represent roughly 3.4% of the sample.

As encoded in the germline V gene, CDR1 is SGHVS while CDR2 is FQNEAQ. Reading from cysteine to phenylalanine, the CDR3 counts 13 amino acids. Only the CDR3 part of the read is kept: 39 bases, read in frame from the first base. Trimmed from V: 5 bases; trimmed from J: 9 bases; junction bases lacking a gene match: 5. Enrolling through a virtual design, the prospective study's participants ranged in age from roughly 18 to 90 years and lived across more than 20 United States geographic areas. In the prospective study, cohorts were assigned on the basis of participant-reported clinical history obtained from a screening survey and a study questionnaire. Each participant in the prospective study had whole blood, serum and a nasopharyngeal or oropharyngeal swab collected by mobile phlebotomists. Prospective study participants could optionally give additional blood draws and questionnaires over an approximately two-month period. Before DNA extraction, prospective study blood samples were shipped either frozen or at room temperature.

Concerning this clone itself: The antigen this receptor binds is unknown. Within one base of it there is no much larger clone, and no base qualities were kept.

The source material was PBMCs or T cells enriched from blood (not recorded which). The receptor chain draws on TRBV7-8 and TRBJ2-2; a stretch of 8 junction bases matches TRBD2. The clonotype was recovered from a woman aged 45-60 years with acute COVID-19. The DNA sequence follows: TGTGCCAGCAGCCCCGGACTAGCCCGGGAGCTGTTTTTT. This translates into CASSPGLARELFF.